This T cell receptor (beta chain) was obtained from a study of blood T cell repertoires in COVID-19. As for the study in general: Sample material is recorded as cDNA or gDNA derived from T cells, B-cell-depleted T cells, or PBMCs.

Here immunoSEQ multiplex PCR was the method, and the copy in TCRdb shows in-frame clones only, minus some. This sample carries about 310,000 clones, roughly 86% of them seen once, and the ten largest clones take around 8%. Looked up from germline, CDR1 is MNHEY and CDR2 is SVGAGI. This CDR3 region has 16 residues. Trimming removed 4 bases from V and 2 bases from J; junction bases left unmatched: 7. The specimen sequenced was peripheral blood. The chain carries TRBV6-5 and TRBJ2-7; TRBD2 aligns across 11 bases. This clonotype was sampled from a woman aged 45 to 65 who had recovered from COVID-19. CDR3 DNA: TGTGCCAGCAGTTTCCTAGCGGGGGGTTACCCCTACGAGCAGTACTTC. Protein product: CASSFLAGGYPYEQYF.